One T cell receptor (beta chain) is described in this entry. It was with a sample-barcoded 5' primer and a J-beta primer mix that a second PCR of about 6 to 12 cycles was run. One entry per CDR3 protein, called by TCRdb with MiXCR from the 5' RACE reads. This table holds 750,000 to 950,000 distinct CDR3 sequences, approximately 24% found once. The source of the sample is a study of blood T cells in healthy people across ages. Deletions cut 3 bases from V and 5 bases from J, with 11 bases between. This CDR3 has 14 residues. Germline assignment: CDR1 WSHSY and CDR2 SAAADI. This sample was also put to use in a study of T cells of mothers and their children.

The sample comprised blood. The source of this sequence is a boy younger than 18 in good health. The chain combines TRBV10-2 with TRBJ2-1; either TRBD1 or TRBD2 may supply D (6 bases each). CDR3 in amino acids: CASSERGRNNEQFF. The DNA of the CDR3 is TGCGCCAGCAGTGAACGGGGGCGCAACAATGAGCAGTTCTTC.